The rows below give T cell receptor beta chains drawn from one sample of a study of blood T cell repertoires in COVID-19. Assay used: immunoSEQ multiplex PCR; TCRdb lists only in-frame clones, some missing. The sample contains about 200,000 clones, around 80% of which appear only once. The specimen sequenced was peripheral blood. These receptors all come from a woman aged 70-85 years with acute or convalescent COVID-19. CDR3s include the opening cysteine and the closing phenylalanine or tryptophan.

TRBV5-5 | CASSWGRGIQETQYF
TRBV11-2 | CASSPSGTLPTEAFF
TRBV2 | CASKGSGSTGELFF
TRBV3-1/TRBV3-2 | CASSLQSDGIGQYF
TRBV18 | CASSPNPGQAEAFF
TRBV12-1 | CASRLISRGAGYTF
TRBV9 | CASSTSGGPTSTDTQYF
TRBV10-3 | CAISMASGGTDTQYF
TRBV19 | CASSIRVGLPGGYTF
TRBV2 | CASRGQGNTEAFF
TRBV29-1 | CSVRQGLETQYF
TRBV5-1 | CASSLVEAGRETQYF
TRBV27 | CASRERTAEAFF
TRBV19 | CASSITTGLSLVPYTF
TRBV9 | CASSQGGEGRQFF
TRBV11-2 | CASSFSTGGYGYTF
TRBV6-2/TRBV6-3 | CASSSVSQGWLQPQHF
TRBV7-2 | CASSSVAGGAKVQFF
TRBV15 | CATSPGTGYNEQFF
TRBV6-5 | CASVDRTPRDGYTF
TRBV7-9 | CASSLGAGTTYEQYF
TRBV6-1 | CASSELGTNGGDTQYF
TRBV12-3/TRBV12-4 | CASSFLQGGYTF
TRBV6-5 | CASSYADRYYGYTF
TRBV5-6 | CASSLARGDDTQYF
TRBV24-1 | CATSFDGSGANVLTF
TRBV29-1 | CSARDRSNYGYTF
TRBV2 | CASRRGQGSQETQYF
TRBV2 | CASSPGLASNLETQYF
TRBV7-9 | CASSLGQGKQYF
TRBV9 | CASSVRMGLAGYNEQFF
TRBV18 | CASSPASGGTGELFF
TRBV7-9 | CASSLDVRAYEQYF
TRBV6-2/TRBV6-3 | CASSWTSGAGVVGNEQFF
TRBV6-2/TRBV6-3 | CASSPLQGTLNIQYF
TRBV10-1 | CASSESTGLLAKNIQYF
TRBV7-9 | CASSITQGGKENIQYF
TRBV7-9 | CASSLAFRTGVDNEQFF
TRBV25-1 | CASSDHDRAGGYTF
TRBV6-1 | CASSEASGGTSTDTQYF
TRBV11-2 | CASSLAGFSPRVYEQYF
TRBV27 | CASSLRGDRATNEKLFF
TRBV29-1 | CSVGGGGVVDTQYF
TRBV10-2 | CASRAGTGPSYEQYF
TRBV7-2 | CASSLAPSVVASETQYF
TRBV29-1 | CSVEGQGRYEQYF
TRBV6-5 | CASRLGPDAGQFF
TRBV5-1 | CASSRGGGGTDTQYF
TRBV6-6 | CASSRQGYTEAFF
TRBV11-3 | CASSLDSGSPLHF
TRBV24-1 | CATSDPSVRHNSYNEQFF
TRBV10-3 | CAISDTSGGETQYF
TRBV10-3 | CAISESTSGGSGTGELFF
TRBV5-4 | CASSSQGFLGTEAFF
TRBV30 | CAWTQGNSGNTIYF
TRBV29-1 | CSVRQGDYGYTF
TRBV6-5 | CRSSGTKNTEAFF